One sample yielded the 32 T cell receptor beta chains listed below, sequenced in a study of cytomegalovirus exposure and HLA in healthy donors. Primers for the PCR totalled 60 Vbeta and 13 Jbeta. Assay used: immunoSEQ multiplex PCR; TCRdb lists only in-frame clones, some missing. In the table there are approximately 150,000 clones, around 75% of which are singletons. Sample: PBMCs. All receptors derive from a male donor in good health and CMV-seronegative.

The rearrangement links TRBV7-9 to TRBJ2-1; 7 bases match TRBD2. V dropped 1 base and J dropped 4; count of bases not matched to a gene: 4. Germline CDR1 is SEHNR and CDR2 is FQNEAQ (reference sequence). CDR3 length: 15 residues. The CDR3 loop reads CASSLGASGYNEQFF. The CDR3 nucleotides read TGTGCCAGCAGCTTAGGGGCTAGCGGTTACAATGAGCAGTTCTTC. Variable domain in full (rest from reference TRBV7-9 and TRBJ2-1): DTGVSQNPRHKITKRGQNVTFRCDPISEHNRLYWYRQTLGQGPEFLTYFQNEAQLEKSRLLSDRFSAERPKGSFSTLEIQRTEQGDSAMYLCASSLGASGYNEQFFGPGTRLTVL.

The J gene is TRBJ1-5, the V gene TRBV19, with 8 bases aligning to TRBD1. The CDR3 consists of 18 residues. Germline values: CDR1 LNHDA, CDR2 SQIVND (reference sequence). After removal of 9 bases from V and 7 bases from J, the junction contained 23 bases not matched to a gene. Here the CDR3 reads CARPPGQVKQDKTQPQHF. In DNA, the CDR3 is TGTGCCAGACCTCCGGGACAGGTCAAACAAGACAAAACGCAGCCCCAGCATTTT.

The J gene is TRBJ2-5, the V gene TRBV13, with 9 bases matching TRBD2. The germline gives CDR1 PRHDT, CDR2 FYEKMQ (reference sequence). V shed 5 bases, J shed 4 bases, and the junction held 8 bases outside the gene matches. CDR3 length: 15 amino acids. CDR3 residues: CASSPGSGGGETQYF. The CDR3 coding sequence is TGTGCCAGCAGCCCCGGTAGCGGGGGCGGAGAGACCCAGTACTTC.

The V and J genes are TRBV19 and TRBJ2-7; D is unresolved. Germline lookup yields CDR1 LNHDA and CDR2 SQIVND (reference sequence). The CDR3 length is 14 residues. Trimming stripped 7 bases from V and 2 bases from J, with 15 bases between. CDR3 sequence (DNA): TGTGCCAGTACGGTGGCAGGTGACACCTACGAGCAGTACTTC. Its protein is CASTVAGDTYEQYF.

The V gene is TRBV19, the J gene TRBJ2-5, with D perhaps TRBD2 (5 bases). The CDR3 spans 13 residues. The V gene lost 3 bases and the J gene lost 6 bases, with 11 bases spanning the gap. Germline CDR1 LNHDA, CDR2 SQIVND (reference sequence). The DNA of the CDR3 is TGTGCCAGTAGTATTAAGCGGTCGAAGACCCAGTACTTC. Translated, it gives CASSIKRSKTQYF.

A few counts support this clone. The chain has TRBV6-5 and TRBJ1-1; 7 bases align to TRBD1. Germline values: CDR1 MNHEY, CDR2 SVGAGI. The CDR3 spans 13 residues. With V trimmed by 2 bases and J by 4 bases, 1 base remained unmatched. CDR3 loop: CASSYTGVTEAFF. CDR3 DNA: TGTGCCAGCAGTTACACAGGGGTCACTGAAGCTTTCTTT.

This clone came up once. This chain uses TRBV30 with TRBJ2-7, with 10 bases aligning to TRBD1. CDR1 and CDR2 from the germline V gene are GTSNPN and SVGIG (reference sequence). CDR3 length: 15 amino acids. V was pared by 3 bases and J by 4 bases, with 9 bases of the junction left unmatched. CDR3: CAWSPGGQGRYEQYF. CDR3 bases: TGTGCCTGGAGCCCAGGGGGACAGGGGCGATACGAGCAGTACTTC.

The V call is TRBV19, the J call TRBJ1-4; 12 positions agree with TRBD1. The germline gives CDR1 LNHDA, CDR2 SQIVND (reference sequence). Trimming cost V 4 bases and J 6 bases; bases outside gene matches: 6. CDR3 length: 16 residues. Written as DNA, the CDR3 is TGTGCCAGTAGTAGGGACAGGGGGCGTCCCGATGAAAAACTGTTTTTT. This sequence encodes CASSRDRGRPDEKLFF.

The rearrangement joins TRBV5-1 to TRBJ1-4; no clear D gene. V lost 6 bases, J lost 8 bases, and 20 bases lay in between. There are 15 residues in the CDR3. From germline, CDR1 is SGHRS and CDR2 YFSETQ. CDR3 sequence: CASNLTPGEEEKLFF. The CDR3 DNA sequence: TGCGCCAGCAACCTGACCCCGGGAGAGGAGGAAAAACTGTTTTTT. The full variable domain, rest sourced from reference TRBV5-1 and TRBJ1-4, is KAGVTQTPRYLIKTRGQQVTLSCSPISGHRSVSWYQQTPGQGLQFLFEYFSETQRNKGNFPGRFSGRQFSNSRSEMNVSTLELGDSALYLCASNLTPGEEEKLFFGSGTQLSVL.

The CDR3 region has the DNA TGCGCCAGCAGCCCTCGGGACAGCTCAGAGGACTATGGCTACACCTTC. Protein: CASSPRDSSEDYGYTF. The chain employs TRBV5-1 and TRBJ1-2; 7 positions agree with TRBD1. This CDR3 region has 16 residues. V trimming: 4 bases; J trimming: 3 bases; junction bases outside the gene matches: 12. From germline, CDR1 is SGHRS and CDR2 YFSETQ.

The chain's CDR3 is CASSQFSSSSGNTIYF. The CDR3 bases are TGCGCCAGCAGCCAATTTTCGTCTTCCTCTGGAAACACCATATATTTT. The chain recombines TRBV4-1 with TRBJ1-3; D gene unclear. This CDR3 is built from 16 residues. V dropped 2 bases and J dropped 0 bases, with 11 bases sitting between them. Germline loops: CDR1 MGHRA, CDR2 YSYEKL.

The rearrangement uses TRBV27 and TRBJ1-1, with a weak D call TRBD1 (5 bases). The germline V and J ends were trimmed by 2 bases and 2 bases, with 9 bases remaining between them. The CDR3 is made up of 14 amino acids. The germline V gene has CDR1 MNHEY and CDR2 SMNVEV (reference sequence). The CDR3: CASSLAGHNTEAFF. Written as DNA, the CDR3 is TGTGCCAGCAGTTTAGCAGGACATAACACTGAAGCTTTCTTT.

The rearrangement joins TRBV5-5 to TRBJ1-4; D is perhaps TRBD1 (5 bases). Germline V gene sequence: CDR1 SGHKS, CDR2 YYEKEE (reference sequence). CDR3 length: 14 residues. The V and J ends lost 2 bases and 0 bases respectively, with 5 bases between them. The DNA of the CDR3 is TGTGCCAGCAGCTTCAGGGCAACTAATGAAAAACTGTTTTTT. It is translated as CASSFRATNEKLFF. Full variable domain (remainder filled in from reference TRBV5-5 and TRBJ1-4): DAGVTQSPTHLIKTRGQQVTLRCSPISGHKSVSWYQQVLGQGPQFIFQYYEKEERGRGNFPDRFSARQFPNYSSELNVNALLLGDSALYLCASSFRATNEKLFFGSGTQLSVL.

The gene calls are TRBV7-9 and TRBJ1-6, with 8 bases aligning to TRBD1. The CDR3 runs to 17 residues. Germline CDR1 SEHNR, CDR2 FQNEAQ (reference sequence). J was trimmed by 3 bases and V by 1 base; bases with no gene match: 5. The CDR3: CASSLGGTGGYNSPLHF. CDR3 nucleotide sequence: TGTGCCAGCAGCTTAGGAGGGACAGGCGGCTATAATTCACCCCTCCACTTT.

The J gene is TRBJ1-4, the V gene TRBV4-2; no firm D call. The CDR3 contains 14 residues. Germline CDR1 is LGHNA and CDR2 is YNFKEQ. V gave up 4 bases and J gave up 8 bases, with 14 bases separating them. CDR3 protein: CASSLLGRVEKLFF. The CDR3, as DNA: TGTGCCAGCAGCCTCCTAGGGCGGGTGGAAAAACTGTTTTTT.

CDR3 protein: CAWSESTGELFF. DNA for the CDR3: TGTGCCTGGAGCGAGAGTACCGGGGAGCTGTTTTTT. The chain combines TRBV30 with TRBJ2-2; D unclear. CDR1 and CDR2 (germline): GTSNPN, SVGIG (reference sequence). The V gene lost 3 bases and the J gene lost 5 bases, with 7 bases spanning the gap. The CDR3 runs to 12 residues.

J is TRBJ2-1 and V is TRBV4-2; 9 nucleotides align to TRBD2. Trimming took 1 base from V and 2 from J; bases not matched to a gene: 6. The CDR3 is 17 amino acids. Germline values: CDR1 LGHNA, CDR2 YNFKEQ. The CDR3 DNA reads as TGTGCCAGCAGCCAAGGAAGGCGGGGGGGCGCCTACAATGAGCAGTTCTTC. Protein product: CASSQGRRGGAYNEQFF.

The chain has TRBV2 and TRBJ1-5; 9 bases agree with TRBD1. Germline V lookup: CDR1 SNHLY, CDR2 FYNNEI. The V segment lost 4 bases and the J segment 7 bases; nucleotides outside the gene matches: 8. The CDR3 runs to 15 residues. The CDR3 is CASSAVQGAGQPQHF. In DNA form, the CDR3 reads TGTGCCAGCAGTGCTGTACAGGGGGCGGGGCAGCCCCAGCATTTT.

This clone was detected once. The V gene is TRBV11-1, the J gene TRBJ2-2; 8 bases line up with TRBD1. Germline V gene sequence: CDR1 SGHAT, CDR2 FQDESV (reference sequence). Trimming cost V 4 bases and J 3 bases; bases outside gene matches: 4. This CDR3 comprises 15 residues. CDR3 sequence: CASSSRDRYTGELFF. The CDR3 nucleotides read TGTGCCAGCAGCTCCCGGGACAGGTACACCGGGGAGCTGTTTTTT.

This clone was detected only a few times. The chain couples TRBV15 to TRBJ1-2; TRBD1 aligns across 10 bases. CDR1 is LNHNV, CDR2 YYDKDF, per germline (reference sequence). J lost 3 bases, V lost 1 base, and 2 bases had no gene match. The CDR3 sequence is 15 residues long. The DNA of the CDR3 is TGTGCCACCAGCAGAGGACAGGGGGCTGACTATGGCTACACCTTC. Residues: CATSRGQGADYGYTF. The full variable domain, its missing parts supplied by reference TRBV15 and TRBJ1-2, is DAMVIQNPRYQVTQFGKPVTLSCSQTLNHNVMYWYQQKSSQAPKLLFHYYDKDFNNEADTPDNFQSRRPNTSFCFLDIRSPGLGDTAMYLCATSRGQGADYGYTFGSGTRLTVV.

The CDR3 bases are TGTGCCACCAGCAGAGATTTGGGAGGCATCTATGGCTACACCTTC. It codes for CATSRDLGGIYGYTF. V usage is TRBV15 and J usage is TRBJ1-2; no definite D call. V shed 0 bases and J shed 4 bases, with 12 bases lying between them. The CDR3 length is 15 residues. Germline CDR1 LNHNV, CDR2 YYDKDF (reference sequence).

V is TRBV23-1 and J is TRBJ1-5; D unclear. TRBV23-1 is designated an ORF whose function remains uncertain. The CDR3 spans 14 residues. Trimming took off 10 bases at V and 0 bases at J, with 13 bases between the two ends. This CDR3 is CATPLGVSNQPQHF. DNA for the CDR3: TGCGCCACCCCGTTAGGAGTTAGCAATCAGCCCCAGCATTTT.

The chain carries TRBV7-9 and TRBJ2-3, with a possible D match to TRBD1 (6 bases). V lost 11 bases and J lost 2, with 17 bases in between. The CDR3 sequence is 14 residues long. Germline V gives CDR1 SEHNR, CDR2 FQNEAQ (reference sequence). The CDR3 protein is CASEQGGITDTQYF. CDR3 DNA sequence: TGTGCCTCCGAACAGGGCGGTATCACAGATACGCAGTATTTT.

In nucleotides, the CDR3 is TGTGCCAGCTCACCACCGACAGCCTACAATGAGCAGTTCTTC. The encoded protein is CASSPPTAYNEQFF. The chain joins TRBV18 to TRBJ2-1, with a possible D match to TRBD1 (5 bases). CDR1 is KGHSH, CDR2 LQKENI, per germline. The V and J ends lost 0 bases and 2 bases respectively, with 5 bases between them. There are 14 residues in the CDR3.

The chain uses TRBV5-6 and TRBJ2-7; 7 positions match TRBD1. Germline V gene sequence: CDR1 SGHDT, CDR2 YYEEEE. The CDR3 has 16 residues. V gave up 0 bases and J gave up 0 bases; unmatched junction bases: 6. CDR3 bases: TGTGCCAGCAGCTTGGCCAACAGGGGCTACTCCTACGAGCAGTACTTC. Translated: CASSLANRGYSYEQYF.

The table lists this clone with a few counts. The germline gene is not matched at one end of the junction; a read error may be the cause. V is TRBV7-7 and J is TRBJ2-5; D might be TRBD1 (5 bases). The germline CDR1 and CDR2 sequences are SSHAT and FNYEAQ (reference sequence). CDR3 length equals 14 residues. The CDR3 spells CASSAGHGQETQYF. CDR3 nucleotides: TGTGCTAGCAGCGCCGGACACGGACAAGAGACCCAGTACTTC.

This sequence joins TRBV5-1 and TRBJ2-1; D is ambiguous. The germline V and J ends were trimmed by 4 bases and 0 bases, with 17 bases remaining between them. Germline-derived CDR1 and CDR2 are SGHRS and YFSETQ. This CDR3 region has 17 residues. CDR3 protein: CASSPQPPASSYNEQFF. The CDR3 bases are TGCGCCAGCAGCCCACAGCCGCCTGCGAGCTCCTACAATGAGCAGTTCTTC.

The rearrangement joins TRBV5-1 to TRBJ2-7; 13 bases line up with TRBD2. Losses at the gene ends were 0 bases for V and 7 bases for J; bases not matched to a gene: 4. In germline, CDR1 is SGHRS, CDR2 YFSETQ. CDR3 length equals 15 residues. The CDR3 DNA sequence: TGCGCCAGCAGCTTGGGACTAGCGGGGGGTGAAGAGCAGTACTTC. Its translation: CASSLGLAGGEEQYF.

The V gene is TRBV30, the J gene TRBJ2-3; TRBD1 might be the D (6 bases). The CDR3 spans 14 residues. Trimming took off 0 bases at V and 5 bases at J, with 12 bases between the two ends. Looked up from germline, CDR1 is GTSNPN and CDR2 is SVGIG (reference sequence). The CDR3 here is CAWSVGLRGDTQYF. The DNA for the CDR3 is TGTGCCTGGAGTGTTGGGCTCAGGGGAGATACGCAGTATTTT.

The genes are TRBV2 and TRBJ2-7; D perhaps matches TRBD1 (6 bases). The germline V gene encodes CDR1 SNHLY and CDR2 FYNNEI. CDR3 length: 11 residues. The V end was cut by 7 bases, the J end by 5 bases, with 9 bases between. The CDR3 here is CASKGVNEQYF. In DNA form, the CDR3 reads TGTGCCAGCAAGGGGGTCAACGAGCAGTACTTC.

This chain links TRBV9 with TRBJ2-7; 7 bases line up with TRBD1. Looked up from germline, CDR1 is SGDLS and CDR2 is YYNGEE. Trimming cost V 0 bases and J 5 bases; bases outside gene matches: 5. The CDR3 covers 14 residues. The CDR3 here is CASSVEGGRDEQYF. The CDR3 region has the DNA TGTGCCAGCAGCGTAGAAGGGGGCAGGGACGAGCAGTACTTC.

The chain carries TRBV7-9 and TRBJ2-4; D is perhaps TRBD1 (6 bases). V gave up 4 bases and J gave up 1 base, with 11 bases separating them. CDR1 SEHNR and CDR2 FQNEAQ come from the germline V gene (reference sequence). The CDR3 covers 15 residues. The CDR3 reads CASSSPDRAKNIQYF. The CDR3 bases are TGTGCCAGCAGCTCACCCGACAGGGCCAAAAACATTCAGTACTTC.